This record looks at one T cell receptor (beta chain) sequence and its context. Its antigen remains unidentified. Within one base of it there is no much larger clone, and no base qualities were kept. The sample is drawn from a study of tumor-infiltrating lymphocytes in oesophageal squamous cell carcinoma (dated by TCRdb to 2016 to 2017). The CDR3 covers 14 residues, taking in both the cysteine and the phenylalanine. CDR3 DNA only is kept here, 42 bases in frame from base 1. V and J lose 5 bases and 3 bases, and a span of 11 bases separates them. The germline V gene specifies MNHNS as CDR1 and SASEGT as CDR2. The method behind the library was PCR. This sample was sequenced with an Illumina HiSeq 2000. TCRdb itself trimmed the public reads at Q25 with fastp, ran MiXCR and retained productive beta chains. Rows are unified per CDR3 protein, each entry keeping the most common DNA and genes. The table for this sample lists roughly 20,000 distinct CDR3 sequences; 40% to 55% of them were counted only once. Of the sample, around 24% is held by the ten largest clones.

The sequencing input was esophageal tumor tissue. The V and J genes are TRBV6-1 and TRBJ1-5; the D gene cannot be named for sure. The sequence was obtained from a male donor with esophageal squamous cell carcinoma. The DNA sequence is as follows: TGTGCCAGCAGTTACGGAACCTACAATCAGCCCCAGCATTTT. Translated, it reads CASSYGTYNQPQHF.